This T cell receptor beta chain is from a study of CD8+ T cells in alopecia areata. The ends were cut back, 7 bases at V and 0 bases at J, with 4 bases in the middle. The CDR3 runs 11 residues. Germline CDR1 MNHEY, CDR2 SVGAGI. Extracted from the samples, RNA was reverse transcribed into cDNA to serve as the sequencing template. Some clones are missing from TCRdb's copy, which holds only in-frame ones; the method was immunoSEQ multiplex PCR. Of around 250,000 clones in the sample, under 70% were seen once. The sample holds a few counts of this clone. Sampling of alopecia areata patients yielded lesional scalp punch biopsies as well as peripheral blood.

V usage is TRBV6-5 and J usage is TRBJ2-7; D is undetermined. The sequencing here drew on CD4+ T cells sorted from blood, taken at week 0. This TCR came from a human donor with alopecia areata. The CDR3 sequence: CASTSSYEQYF. In nucleotides, the CDR3 is TGTGCCAGCACGAGCTCCTACGAGCAGTACTTC.